One sample yielded the 8 T cell receptor beta chains listed below, sequenced in a study of CD8+CD57+ T cells in acquired aplastic anemia. Genomic DNA, serving as template, underwent TCR beta VDJ and CDR3 profiling. One entry per CDR3 protein, called by TCRdb with MiXCR from the reads. The sample records 150,000 to 200,000 distinct CDR3 sequences, 40% to 55% being singletons. The source material was sorted CD4+, CD8+, or CD8+CD57+ T cells (not recorded which) from PBMCs. These receptor sequences come from a human donor in good health.

V gene TRBV6-5 combines with J gene TRBJ2-5; TRBD1 matches at 9 bases. V shed 6 bases, J shed 5 bases, and the junction held 10 bases outside the gene matches. CDR1 and CDR2 from the germline V gene are MNHEY and SVGAGI. This CDR3 contains 15 residues. The CDR3: CASSPHRGRGETQYF. CDR3 in DNA: TGTGCCAGCAGCCCACACAGGGGGCGCGGGGAGACCCAGTACTTC.

This clonotype was detected ten times or more. One end of the junction varies from germline; a read error may be responsible. The gene calls are TRBV7-7 and TRBJ2-1; a weak D match, TRBD2 (5 bases). Germline V gives CDR1 SSHAT, CDR2 FNYEAQ (reference sequence). CDR3 length: 16 residues. CDR3 DNA: TGTGCTAGCAGCCCCTACGGACGGCGGACTTACAATGAGCAGTTCTTC. It encodes CASSPYGRRTYNEQFF.

This rearrangement joins TRBV24-1 to TRBJ2-5; TRBD1 is a possible D gene (5 bases). This CDR3 contains 17 residues. V was pared by 3 bases and J by 5 bases, with 21 bases between. The germline CDR1 and CDR2 sequences are KGHDR and SFDVKD. The DNA for the CDR3 is TGTGCCACCAGTGATGGGGCCCAGGGAAGGATGGAGGAGACCCAGTACTTC. It encodes CATSDGAQGRMEETQYF.

This chain joins TRBV25-1 and TRBJ1-2; D uncertain. CDR3 length: 14 amino acids. Germline V lookup: CDR1 MGHDK, CDR2 SYGVNS. Trimming stripped 6 bases from V and 0 bases from J, with 11 bases between. CDR3 in DNA: TGTGCCAGCAGCTTAGGGCTGTCTAACTATGGCTACACCTTC. Its translation is CASSLGLSNYGYTF.

The V gene is TRBV19, the J gene TRBJ2-1; 7 positions agree with TRBD2. The V segment lost 8 bases and the J segment 6 bases; nucleotides outside the gene matches: 13. Germline V gene data show CDR1 as LNHDA and CDR2 as SQIVND (reference sequence). The CDR3 sequence is 15 residues long. CDR3 nucleotide sequence: TGTGCCAGTGCTCTTCTCATAGCGGGTCGCAATGAGCAGTTCTTC. It translates to CASALLIAGRNEQFF.

J is TRBJ2-7 and V is TRBV15; 8 bases are a match to TRBD1. The germline V gene encodes CDR1 LNHNV and CDR2 YYDKDF (reference sequence). The V gene end was trimmed by 0 bases and the J gene end by 5 bases; junction bases not matched to a gene: 6. This CDR3 comprises 15 residues. This chain's CDR3 is CATSREGRGHDEQYF. Written as DNA, the CDR3 is TGTGCCACCAGCAGAGAGGGCAGGGGGCACGACGAGCAGTACTTC.

This chain links TRBV19 with TRBJ1-5, with D uncertain. The CDR3 runs to 12 residues. Germline CDR1 LNHDA, CDR2 SQIVND (reference sequence). Trimming removed 10 bases from V and 4 bases from J, with 11 bases in between. The CDR3 DNA is TGTGCCACCAAGGACGGTAATCAGCCCCAGCATTTT. Translating it yields CATKDGNQPQHF.

The gene calls are TRBV19 and TRBJ1-1; 10 bases match TRBD1. Germline assignment: CDR1 LNHDA and CDR2 SQIVND (reference sequence). With V trimmed by 5 bases and J by 7 bases, 10 bases remained unmatched. CDR3 size: 15 residues. In nucleotides, the CDR3 is TGTGCCAGTAGTGCCCGCGGGACAGGGGAGGGTGAAGCTTTCTTT. Protein sequence: CASSARGTGEGEAFF. Filled out from reference TRBV19 and TRBJ1-1, the complete variable domain reads DGGITQSPKYLFRKEGQNVTLSCEQNLNHDAMYWYRQDPGQGLRLIYYSQIVNDFQKGDIAEGYSVSREKKESFPLTVTSAQKNPTAFYLCASSARGTGEGEAFFGQGTRLTVV.